This TCR beta chain was sequenced for a study of blood T cell repertoires in COVID-19. Study details: Sites in the United States, Italy and Spain provided acute and convalescent COVID-19 samples.

In the source study's methods: How many nucleated cells were present was estimated from reference gene primer amplification. Clones were sequenced by immunoSEQ multiplex PCR, and TCRdb holds only the in-frame ones, with some missing. The V and J calls and the clone size are those of that table, but D and trimming were determined from the DNA. The sample yields 60,000 to 70,000 clones, 85% seen once. The CDR3 runs to 15 residues. This clone occurred a few times. The material sequenced was peripheral blood. The sequence was collected from a man aged 45-65 years with acute or convalescent COVID-19. The rearrangement uses TRBV21-1 and TRBJ2-7; whether TRBD1, the table's D call, matches the DNA was not checked. TRBV21-1 is a listed pseudogene. Written as DNA, the CDR3 is TGTGCCAGCAGCAATGGGCCGCTCGTCCCCTACGAGCAGTACGTC. The encoded protein is CASSNGPLVPYEQYV.